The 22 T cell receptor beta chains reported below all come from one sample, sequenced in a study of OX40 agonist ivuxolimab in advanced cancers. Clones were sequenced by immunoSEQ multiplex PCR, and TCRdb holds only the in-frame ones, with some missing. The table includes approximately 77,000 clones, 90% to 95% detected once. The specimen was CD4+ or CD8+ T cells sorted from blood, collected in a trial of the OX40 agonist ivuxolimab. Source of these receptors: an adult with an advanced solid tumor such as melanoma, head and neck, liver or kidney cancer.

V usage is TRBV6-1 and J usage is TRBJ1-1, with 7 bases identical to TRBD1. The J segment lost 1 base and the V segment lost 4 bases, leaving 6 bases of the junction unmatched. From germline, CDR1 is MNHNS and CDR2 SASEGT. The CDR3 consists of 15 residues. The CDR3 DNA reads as TGTGCCAGCAGTGTATGGACAGGTGGGAACACTGAAGCTTTCTTT. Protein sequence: CASSVWTGGNTEAFF.

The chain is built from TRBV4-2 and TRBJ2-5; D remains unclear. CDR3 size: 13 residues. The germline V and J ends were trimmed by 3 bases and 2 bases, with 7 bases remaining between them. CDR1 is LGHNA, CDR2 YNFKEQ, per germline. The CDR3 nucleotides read TGTGCCAGCAGCCACGAACAGCAAGAGACCCAGTACTTC. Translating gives CASSHEQQETQYF.

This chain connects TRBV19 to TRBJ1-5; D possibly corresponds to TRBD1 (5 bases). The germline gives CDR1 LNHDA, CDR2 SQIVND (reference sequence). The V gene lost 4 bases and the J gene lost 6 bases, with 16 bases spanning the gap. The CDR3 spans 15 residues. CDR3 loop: CASSTIGGSTQPQHF. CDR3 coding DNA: TGTGCCAGTAGTACCATTGGGGGTTCTACTCAGCCCCAGCATTTT. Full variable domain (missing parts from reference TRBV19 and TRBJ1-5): DGGITQSPKYLFRKEGQNVTLSCEQNLNHDAMYWYRQDPGQGLRLIYYSQIVNDFQKGDIAEGYSVSREKKESFPLTVTSAQKNPTAFYLCASSTIGGSTQPQHFGDGTRLSIL.

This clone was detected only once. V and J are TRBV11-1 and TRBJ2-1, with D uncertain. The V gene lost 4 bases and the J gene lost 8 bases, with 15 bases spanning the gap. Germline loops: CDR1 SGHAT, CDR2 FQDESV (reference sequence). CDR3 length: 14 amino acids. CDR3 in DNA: TGTGCCAGCAGCTCGTCCTTTGTCTCGTATGAGCAGTTCTTC. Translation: CASSSSFVSYEQFF.

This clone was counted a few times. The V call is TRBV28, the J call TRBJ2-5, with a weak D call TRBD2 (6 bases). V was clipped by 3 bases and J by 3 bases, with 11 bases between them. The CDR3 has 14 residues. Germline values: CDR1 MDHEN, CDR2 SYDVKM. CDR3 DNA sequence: TGTGCCAGCAGTTTTGGGGAGGACGAAGAGACCCAGTACTTC. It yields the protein CASSFGEDEETQYF.

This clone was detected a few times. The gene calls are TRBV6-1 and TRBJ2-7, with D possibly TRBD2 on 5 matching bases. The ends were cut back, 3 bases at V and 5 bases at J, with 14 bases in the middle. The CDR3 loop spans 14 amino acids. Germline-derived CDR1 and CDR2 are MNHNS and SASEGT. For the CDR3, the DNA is TGTGCCAGCAGTGAGGACCTGAGGGCCCACGAGCAGTACTTC. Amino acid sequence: CASSEDLRAHEQYF.

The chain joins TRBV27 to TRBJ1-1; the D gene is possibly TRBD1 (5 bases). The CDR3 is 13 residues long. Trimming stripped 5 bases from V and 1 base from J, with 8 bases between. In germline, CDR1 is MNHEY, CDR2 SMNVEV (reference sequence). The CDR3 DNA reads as TGTGCCAGCAGTGCGGGACGGAACACTGAAGCTTTCTTT. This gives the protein CASSAGRNTEAFF.

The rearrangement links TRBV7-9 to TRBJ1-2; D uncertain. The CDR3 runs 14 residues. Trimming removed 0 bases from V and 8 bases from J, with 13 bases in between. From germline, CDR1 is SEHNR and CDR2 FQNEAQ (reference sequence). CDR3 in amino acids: CASSLAGRVEGYTF. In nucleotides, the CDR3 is TGTGCCAGCAGCTTAGCTGGACGGGTGGAAGGCTACACCTTC.

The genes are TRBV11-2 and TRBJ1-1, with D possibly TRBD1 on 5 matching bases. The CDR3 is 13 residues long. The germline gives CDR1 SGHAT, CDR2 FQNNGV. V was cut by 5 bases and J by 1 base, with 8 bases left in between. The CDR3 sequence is CASSTGGNTEAFF. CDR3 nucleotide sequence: TGTGCCAGCAGCACCGGGGGGAACACTGAAGCTTTCTTT.

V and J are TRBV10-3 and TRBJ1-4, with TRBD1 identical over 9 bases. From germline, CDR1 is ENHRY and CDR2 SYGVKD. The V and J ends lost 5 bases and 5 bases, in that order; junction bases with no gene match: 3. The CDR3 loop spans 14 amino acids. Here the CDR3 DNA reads TGTGCCATCAGTTCCGGGACAGGGAATGAAAAACTGTTTTTT. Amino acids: CAISSGTGNEKLFF.

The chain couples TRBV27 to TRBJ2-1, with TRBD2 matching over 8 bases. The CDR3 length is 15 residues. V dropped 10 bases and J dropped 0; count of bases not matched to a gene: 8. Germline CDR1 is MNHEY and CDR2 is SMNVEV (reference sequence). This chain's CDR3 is CATKIAGSSYNEQFF. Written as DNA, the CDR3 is TGTGCCACCAAAATAGCGGGAAGCTCCTACAATGAGCAGTTCTTC.

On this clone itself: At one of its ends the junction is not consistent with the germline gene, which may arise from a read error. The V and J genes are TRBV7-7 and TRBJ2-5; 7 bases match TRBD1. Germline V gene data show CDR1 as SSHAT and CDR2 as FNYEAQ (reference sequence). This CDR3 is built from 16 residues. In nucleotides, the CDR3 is TGTGCTAGCAGCCCAACCCTCTCGGACAGGAGTGAGACCCAGTACTTC. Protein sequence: CASSPTLSDRSETQYF.

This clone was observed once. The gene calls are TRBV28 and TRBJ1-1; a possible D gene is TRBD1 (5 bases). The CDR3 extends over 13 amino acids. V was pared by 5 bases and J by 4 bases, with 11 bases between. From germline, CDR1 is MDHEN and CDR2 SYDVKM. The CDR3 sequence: CASSLGGGTEAFF. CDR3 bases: TGTGCCAGCAGTCTCGGGGGGGGCACTGAAGCTTTCTTT.

The CDR3 DNA reads TGTGCCAACATCAGGGGGCAGGTAAACATTCAGTACTTC. Amino acid sequence: CANIRGQVNIQYF. The gene calls are TRBV25-1 and TRBJ2-4, with TRBD1 identical over 8 bases. The germline CDR1 and CDR2 sequences are MGHDK and SYGVNS. This CDR3 region has 13 residues. The V gene end was trimmed by 10 bases and the J gene end by 6 bases; junction bases not matched to a gene: 8.

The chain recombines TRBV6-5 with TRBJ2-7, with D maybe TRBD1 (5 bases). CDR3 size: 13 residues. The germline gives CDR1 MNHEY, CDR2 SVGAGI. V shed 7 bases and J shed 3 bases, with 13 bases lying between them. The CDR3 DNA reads TGTGCCAGCACCCAGGGATGGTTCTACGAGCAGTACTTC. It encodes CASTQGWFYEQYF.

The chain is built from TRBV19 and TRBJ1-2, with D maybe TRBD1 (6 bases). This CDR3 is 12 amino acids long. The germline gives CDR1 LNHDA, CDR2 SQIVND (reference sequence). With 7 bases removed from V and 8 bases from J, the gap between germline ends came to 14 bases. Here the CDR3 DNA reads TGTGCCAGTAAAACAGGGTTGGAGGGCTACACCTTC. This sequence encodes CASKTGLEGYTF.

As DNA, the CDR3 is TGTGCCAGCAGCCCCTCCACAGGGACTGTCCACGAGCAGTACTTC. It translates to CASSPSTGTVHEQYF. The V and J genes are TRBV7-9 and TRBJ2-7; D may correspond to TRBD1 or TRBD2 (6 bases each). This CDR3 contains 15 residues. CDR1 is SEHNR and CDR2 is FQNEAQ in the germline V gene (reference sequence). Trimming cost V 5 bases and J 5 bases, with 19 bases left between them.

The CDR3 nucleotides are TGCGCCAGCAGCCAGGAACTACCCGAGGCGTACAATGAGCAGTTCTTC. Translated: CASSQELPEAYNEQFF. The chain recombines TRBV4-3 with TRBJ2-1; D is uncertain. V shed 3 bases and J shed 4 bases, with 16 bases lying between them. The CDR3 is 16 residues long. Germline values: CDR1 LGHNA, CDR2 YSLEER.

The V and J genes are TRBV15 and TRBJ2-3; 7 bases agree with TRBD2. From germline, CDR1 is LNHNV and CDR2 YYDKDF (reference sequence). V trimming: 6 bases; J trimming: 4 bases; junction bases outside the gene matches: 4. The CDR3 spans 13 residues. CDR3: CATRQRESDTQYF. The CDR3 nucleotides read TGTGCCACCAGGCAGCGGGAATCAGATACGCAGTATTTT.

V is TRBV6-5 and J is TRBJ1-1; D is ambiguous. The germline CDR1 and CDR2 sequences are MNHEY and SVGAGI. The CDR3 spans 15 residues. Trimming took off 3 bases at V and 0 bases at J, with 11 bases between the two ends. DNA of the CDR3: TGTGCCAGCAGTTATAGGGAGGGCTTGAACACTGAAGCTTTCTTT. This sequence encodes CASSYREGLNTEAFF.

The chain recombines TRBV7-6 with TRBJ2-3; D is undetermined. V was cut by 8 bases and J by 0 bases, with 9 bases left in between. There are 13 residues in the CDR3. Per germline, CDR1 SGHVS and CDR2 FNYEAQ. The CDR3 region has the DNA TGTGCCAGCGCCCCTGGGAGCACAGATACGCAGTATTTT. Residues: CASAPGSTDTQYF.

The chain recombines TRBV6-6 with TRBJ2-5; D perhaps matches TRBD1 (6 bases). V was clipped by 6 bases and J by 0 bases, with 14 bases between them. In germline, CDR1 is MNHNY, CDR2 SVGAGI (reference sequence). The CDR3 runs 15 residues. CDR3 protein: CASSLPDSYQETQYF. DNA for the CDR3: TGTGCCAGCAGCCTACCGGACAGTTACCAAGAGACCCAGTACTTC.